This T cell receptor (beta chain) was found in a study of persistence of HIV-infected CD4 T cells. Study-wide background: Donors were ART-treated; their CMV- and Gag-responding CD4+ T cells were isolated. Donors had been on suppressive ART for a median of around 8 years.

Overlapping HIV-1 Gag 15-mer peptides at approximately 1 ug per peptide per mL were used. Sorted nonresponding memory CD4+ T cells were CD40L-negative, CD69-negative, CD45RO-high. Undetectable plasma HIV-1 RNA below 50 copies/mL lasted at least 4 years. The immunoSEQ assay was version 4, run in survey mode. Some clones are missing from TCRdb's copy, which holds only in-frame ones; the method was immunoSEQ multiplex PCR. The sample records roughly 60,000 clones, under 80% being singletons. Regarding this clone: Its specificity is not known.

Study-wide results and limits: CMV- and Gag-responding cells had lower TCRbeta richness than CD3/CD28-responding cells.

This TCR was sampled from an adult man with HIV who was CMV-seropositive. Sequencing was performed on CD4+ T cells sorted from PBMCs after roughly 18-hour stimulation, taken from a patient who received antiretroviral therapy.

The CDR3 DNA is TGTGCTAGTGGTTTGGTAAGGGATGGAGGAAATGAAAAACTGTTTTTT. It is translated as CASGLVRDGGNEKLFF. The chain carries TRBV12-5 and TRBJ1-4; the D is unclear. Germline CDR1 and CDR2: LGHNT and FRNRAP. The germline V and J ends were trimmed by 0 bases and 5 bases, with 13 bases remaining between them. The CDR3 is 16 residues long.